This T cell receptor beta chain was found in a study of cytomegalovirus exposure and HLA in healthy donors. In the PCR, 60 Vbeta and 13 Jbeta primers were used. This table comes from immunoSEQ multiplex PCR, and its TCRdb copy is limited to in-frame clones, with some not included. Of about 60,000 clones in the sample, about 87% were seen once. From germline, CDR1 is SNHLY and CDR2 FYNNEI. The CDR3 extends over 17 amino acids. The trim removed 7 bases at V and 4 bases at J, leaving 12 bases unmatched. The receptor's source is a man aged 18 to 30 in good health and CMV-seronegative. Source material: PBMCs. This chain uses TRBV2 with TRBJ1-4; 10 positions agree with TRBD1. The DNA for the CDR3 is TGTGCCAGCATACGAAGGGACAGGGGCCCTGGTAATGAAAAACTGTTTTTT. Translating it yields CASIRRDRGPGNEKLFF.